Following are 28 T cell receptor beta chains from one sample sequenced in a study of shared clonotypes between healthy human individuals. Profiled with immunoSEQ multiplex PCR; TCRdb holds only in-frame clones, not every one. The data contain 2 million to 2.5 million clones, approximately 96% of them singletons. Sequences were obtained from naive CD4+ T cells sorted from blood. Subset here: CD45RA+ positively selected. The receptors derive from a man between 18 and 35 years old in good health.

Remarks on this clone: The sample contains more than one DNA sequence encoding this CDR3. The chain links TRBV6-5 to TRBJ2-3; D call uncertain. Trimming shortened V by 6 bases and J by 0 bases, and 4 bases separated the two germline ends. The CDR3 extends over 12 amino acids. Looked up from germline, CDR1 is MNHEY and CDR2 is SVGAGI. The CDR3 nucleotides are TGTGCCAGCAGGGGTAGCACAGATACGCAGTATTTT. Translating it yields CASRGSTDTQYF.

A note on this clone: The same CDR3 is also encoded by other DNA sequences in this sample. The CDR3 DNA is TGTGCCAGCAGTCTCACAGGGGGTAGCTATGGCTACACCTTC. This sequence encodes CASSLTGGSYGYTF. The chain has TRBV28 and TRBJ1-2; 8 bases match TRBD1. The CDR3 is made up of 14 amino acids. The germline V gene encodes CDR1 MDHEN and CDR2 SYDVKM. V shed 5 bases and J 4 bases; nucleotides not matched to a gene: 6.

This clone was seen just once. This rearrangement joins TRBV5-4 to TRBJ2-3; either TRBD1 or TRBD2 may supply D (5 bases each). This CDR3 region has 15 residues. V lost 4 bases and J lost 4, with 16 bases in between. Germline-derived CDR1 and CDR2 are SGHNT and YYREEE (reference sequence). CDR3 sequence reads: CASSRGGGGSDTQYF. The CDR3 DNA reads TGTGCCAGCAGCCGCGGTGGGGGTGGCTCAGATACGCAGTATTTT.

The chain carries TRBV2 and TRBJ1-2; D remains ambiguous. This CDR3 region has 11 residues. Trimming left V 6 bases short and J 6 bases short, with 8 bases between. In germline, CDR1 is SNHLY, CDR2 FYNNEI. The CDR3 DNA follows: TGTGCCAGCAGGGACCATAATGGCTACACCTTC. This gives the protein CASRDHNGYTF.

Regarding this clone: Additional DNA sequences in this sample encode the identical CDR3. The CDR3 nucleotides read TGTGCCAGCTCGGCCGGGACAGGGTTGAACACTGAAGCTTTCTTT. Translated, it gives CASSAGTGLNTEAFF. J is TRBJ1-1 and V is TRBV18; 9 bases map to TRBD1. Per germline, CDR1 KGHSH and CDR2 LQKENI. This CDR3 has 15 amino acids. The junction had 5 bases not matched to a gene; V was cut back by 6 bases and J by 0 bases.

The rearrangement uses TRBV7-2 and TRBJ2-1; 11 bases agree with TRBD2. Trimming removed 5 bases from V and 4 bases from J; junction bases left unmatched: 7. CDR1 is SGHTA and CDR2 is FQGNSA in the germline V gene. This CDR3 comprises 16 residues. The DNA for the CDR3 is TGTGCCAGCAGCCAGATAGCGGGGGGGCGTTACAATGAGCAGTTCTTC. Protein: CASSQIAGGRYNEQFF.

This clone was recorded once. CDR3 loop: CASSPTHAGHEQYF. For the CDR3, the DNA is TGCGCCAGCAGTCCTACGCACGCGGGACACGAGCAGTACTTC. The chain recombines TRBV23-1 with TRBJ2-7; a possible D gene is TRBD2 (6 bases). TRBV23-1 counts as an open reading frame of uncertain function. CDR3 length: 14 residues. Trimming removed 4 bases at V and 5 bases at J, with 15 bases between.

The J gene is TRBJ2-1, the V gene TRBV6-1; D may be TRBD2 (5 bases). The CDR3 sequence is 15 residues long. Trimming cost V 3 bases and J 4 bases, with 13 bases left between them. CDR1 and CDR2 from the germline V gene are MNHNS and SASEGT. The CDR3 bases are TGTGCCAGCAGTGAGCGGGCCACAACATACAATGAGCAGTTCTTC. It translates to CASSERATTYNEQFF.

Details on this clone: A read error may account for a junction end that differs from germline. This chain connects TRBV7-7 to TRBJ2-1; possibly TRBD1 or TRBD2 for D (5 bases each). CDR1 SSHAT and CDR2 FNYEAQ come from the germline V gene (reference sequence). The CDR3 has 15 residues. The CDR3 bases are TGTGCTAGCAGCCCATCCGGGACGGATAACAATGAGCAGTTCTTC. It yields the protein CASSPSGTDNNEQFF. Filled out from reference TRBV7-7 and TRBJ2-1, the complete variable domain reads GAGVSQSPRYKVTKRGQDVTLRCDPISSHATLYWYQQALGQGPEFLTYFNYEAQPDKSGLPSDRFSAERPEGSISTLTIQRTEQRDSAMYRCASSPSGTDNNEQFFGPGTRLTVL.

The CDR3 nucleotides read TGTGCCAGCATGCGGGGGCTGGACGCTGAAGCTTTCTTT. Translation: CASMRGLDAEAFF. The chain combines TRBV6-5 with TRBJ1-1; D is perhaps TRBD1 (6 bases). This CDR3 is 13 amino acids long. The germline V and J ends were trimmed by 7 bases and 6 bases, with 15 bases remaining between them. Germline CDR1 MNHEY, CDR2 SVGAGI.

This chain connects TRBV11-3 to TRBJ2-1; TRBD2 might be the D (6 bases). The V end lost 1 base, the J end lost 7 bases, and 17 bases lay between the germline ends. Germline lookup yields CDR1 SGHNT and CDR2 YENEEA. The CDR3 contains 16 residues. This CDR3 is CASSLGGSGYRNEQFF. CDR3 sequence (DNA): TGTGCCAGCAGCTTAGGGGGTAGCGGCTACAGGAATGAGCAGTTCTTC.

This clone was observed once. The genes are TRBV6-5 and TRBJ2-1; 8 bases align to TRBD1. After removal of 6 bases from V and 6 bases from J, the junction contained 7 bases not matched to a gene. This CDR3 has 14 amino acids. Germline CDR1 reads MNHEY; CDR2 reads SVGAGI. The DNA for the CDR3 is TGTGCCAGCAGAAACGCCCAGGGGGCCAATGAGCAGTTCTTC. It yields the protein CASRNAQGANEQFF.

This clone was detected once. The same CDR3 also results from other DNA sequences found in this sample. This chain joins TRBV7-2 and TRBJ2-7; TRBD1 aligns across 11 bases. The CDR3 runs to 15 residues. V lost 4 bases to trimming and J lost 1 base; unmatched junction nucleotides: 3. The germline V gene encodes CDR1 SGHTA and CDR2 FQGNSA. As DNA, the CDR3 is TGTGCCAGCAGCTCGGACAGGGGGCTATCCTACGAGCAGTACTTC. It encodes CASSSDRGLSYEQYF.

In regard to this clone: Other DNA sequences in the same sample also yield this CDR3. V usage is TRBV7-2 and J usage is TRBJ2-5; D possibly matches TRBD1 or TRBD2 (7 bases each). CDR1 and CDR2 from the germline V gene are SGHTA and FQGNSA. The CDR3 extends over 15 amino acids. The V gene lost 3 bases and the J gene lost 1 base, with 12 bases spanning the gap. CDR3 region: CASSLGGDSQETQYF. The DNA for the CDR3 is TGTGCCAGCAGCTTGGGGGGGGACAGCCAAGAGACCCAGTACTTC.

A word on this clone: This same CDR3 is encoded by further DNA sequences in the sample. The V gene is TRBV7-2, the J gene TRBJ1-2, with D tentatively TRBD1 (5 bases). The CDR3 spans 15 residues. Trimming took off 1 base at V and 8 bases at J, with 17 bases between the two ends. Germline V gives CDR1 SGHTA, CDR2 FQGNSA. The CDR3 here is CASSLEGPGPYGYTF. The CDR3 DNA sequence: TGTGCCAGCAGCTTAGAAGGTCCAGGGCCGTACGGCTACACCTTC. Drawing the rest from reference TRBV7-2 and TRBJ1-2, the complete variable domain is GAGVSQSPSNKVTEKGKDVELRCDPISGHTALYWYRQSLGQGLEFLIYFQGNSAPDKSGLPSDRFSAERTGGSVSTLTIQRTQQEDSAVYLCASSLEGPGPYGYTFGSGTRLTVV.

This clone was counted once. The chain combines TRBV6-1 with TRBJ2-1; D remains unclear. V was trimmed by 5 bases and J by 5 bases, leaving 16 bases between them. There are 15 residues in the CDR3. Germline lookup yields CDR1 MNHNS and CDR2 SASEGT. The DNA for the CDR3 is TGTGCCAGCAGTCTCTCTTTTGACTCGCACAATGAGCAGTTCTTC. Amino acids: CASSLSFDSHNEQFF.

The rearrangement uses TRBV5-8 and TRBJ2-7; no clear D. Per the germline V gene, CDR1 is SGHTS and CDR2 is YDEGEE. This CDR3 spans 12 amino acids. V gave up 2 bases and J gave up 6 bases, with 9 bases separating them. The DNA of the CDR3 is TGTGCCAGCAGCTTTGGTACGAGCGAGCAGTACTTC. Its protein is CASSFGTSEQYF.

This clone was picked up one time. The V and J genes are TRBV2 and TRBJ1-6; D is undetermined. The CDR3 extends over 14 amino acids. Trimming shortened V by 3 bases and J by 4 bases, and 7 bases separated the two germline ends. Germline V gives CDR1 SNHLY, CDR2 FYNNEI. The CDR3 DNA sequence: TGTGCCAGCAGTGAGACGGTATATAATTCACCCCTCCACTTT. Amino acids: CASSETVYNSPLHF.

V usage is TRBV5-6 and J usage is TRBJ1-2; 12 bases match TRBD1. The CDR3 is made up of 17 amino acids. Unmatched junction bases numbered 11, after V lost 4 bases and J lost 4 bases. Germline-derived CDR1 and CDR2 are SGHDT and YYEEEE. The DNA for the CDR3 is TGTGCCAGCAGCCGGGAGGGACAGGGGGCGAGTCGCTATGGCTACACCTTC. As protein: CASSREGQGASRYGYTF.

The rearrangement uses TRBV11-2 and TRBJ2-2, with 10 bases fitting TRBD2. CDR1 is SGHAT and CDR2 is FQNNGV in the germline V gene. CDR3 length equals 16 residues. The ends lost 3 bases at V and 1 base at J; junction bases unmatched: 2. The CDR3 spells CASSFRTSGNTGELFF. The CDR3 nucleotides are TGTGCCAGCAGCTTTCGGACTAGCGGGAACACCGGGGAGCTGTTTTTT.

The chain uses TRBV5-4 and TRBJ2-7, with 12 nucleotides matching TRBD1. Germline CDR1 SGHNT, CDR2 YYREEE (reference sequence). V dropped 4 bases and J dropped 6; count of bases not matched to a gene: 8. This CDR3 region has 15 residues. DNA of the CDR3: TGTGCCAGCAGCACGGCCGGGACAGGGGGCAGCGAGCAGTACTTC. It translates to CASSTAGTGGSEQYF.

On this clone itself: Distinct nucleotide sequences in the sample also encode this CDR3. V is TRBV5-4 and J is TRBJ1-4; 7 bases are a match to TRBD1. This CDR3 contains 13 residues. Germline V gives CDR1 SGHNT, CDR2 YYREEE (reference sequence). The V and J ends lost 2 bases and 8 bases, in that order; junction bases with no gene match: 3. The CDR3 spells CASSLGTEEKLFF. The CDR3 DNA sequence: TGTGCCAGCAGCTTAGGGACAGAAGAAAAACTGTTTTTT.

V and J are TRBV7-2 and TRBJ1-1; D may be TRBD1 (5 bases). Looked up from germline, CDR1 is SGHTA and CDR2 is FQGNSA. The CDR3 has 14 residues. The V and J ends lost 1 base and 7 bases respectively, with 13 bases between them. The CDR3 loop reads CASSLDRTGREAFF. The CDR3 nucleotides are TGTGCCAGCAGCTTAGACAGGACGGGGCGTGAAGCTTTCTTT.

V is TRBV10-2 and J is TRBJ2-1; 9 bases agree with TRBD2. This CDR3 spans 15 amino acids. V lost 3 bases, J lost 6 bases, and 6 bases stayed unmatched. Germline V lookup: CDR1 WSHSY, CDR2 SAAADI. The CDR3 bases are TGCGCCAGCAGTGATCCGGGCGGGGGGGCCAATGAGCAGTTCTTC. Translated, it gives CASSDPGGGANEQFF.

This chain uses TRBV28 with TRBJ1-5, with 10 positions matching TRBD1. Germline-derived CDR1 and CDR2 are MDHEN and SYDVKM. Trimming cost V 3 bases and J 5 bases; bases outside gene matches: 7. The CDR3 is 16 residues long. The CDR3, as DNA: TGTGCCAGCAGTTTCCTCGACAGGGGGCGGTATCAGCCCCAGCATTTT. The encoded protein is CASSFLDRGRYQPQHF.

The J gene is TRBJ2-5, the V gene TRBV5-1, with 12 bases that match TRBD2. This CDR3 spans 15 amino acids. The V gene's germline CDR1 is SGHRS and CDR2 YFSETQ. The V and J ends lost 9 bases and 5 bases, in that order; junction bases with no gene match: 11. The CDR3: CATKTSGGTEETQYF. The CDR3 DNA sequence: TGCGCCACCAAAACTAGCGGGGGGACCGAGGAGACCCAGTACTTC.

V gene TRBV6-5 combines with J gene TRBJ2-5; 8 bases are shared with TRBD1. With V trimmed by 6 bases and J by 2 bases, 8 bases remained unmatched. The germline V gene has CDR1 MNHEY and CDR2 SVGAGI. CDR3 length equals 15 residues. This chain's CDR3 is CASRLQGGGQETQYF. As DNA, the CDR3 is TGTGCCAGCAGATTACAGGGGGGTGGGCAAGAGACCCAGTACTTC.

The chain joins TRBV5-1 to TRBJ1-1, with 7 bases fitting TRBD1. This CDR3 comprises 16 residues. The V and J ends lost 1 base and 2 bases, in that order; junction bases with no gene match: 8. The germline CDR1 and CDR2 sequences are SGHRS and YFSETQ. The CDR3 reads CASSLYPGQINTEAFF. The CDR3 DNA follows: TGCGCCAGCAGCTTGTACCCGGGACAGATAAACACTGAAGCTTTCTTT.